Described below is a single T cell receptor beta chain sequence and its context. Its antigen is undetermined. The record originates from a study of CD8 T cells in Susac syndrome. General study findings and limits: The Susac syndrome CD4+ T cell repertoires displayed no clonal expansion.

After extraction with the RNeasy kit, roughly 0.45 to 1 ug of the RNA was reverse transcribed using random hexamers. TCRdb used MiXCR to reprocess the immunoSEQ multiplex PCR reads, holding one entry per CDR3 protein. Among 110,000 to 150,000 distinct CDR3 sequences listed, almost 96% were seen once. The CDR3 loop spans 17 amino acids. Germline lookup yields CDR1 MGHRA and CDR2 YSYEKL. V was clipped by 1 base and J by 7 bases; unmatched bases: 13. The chain employs TRBV4-1 and TRBJ1-5, with TRBD1 matching 7 bases. This clonotype originated in a human donor with Susac syndrome. Sequenced material: CD4+ T cells from PBMCs. In DNA, the CDR3 is TGCGCCAGCAGCCAAGCAGGGGGGCGACAGGGAGGCCAGCCCCAGCATTTT. This encodes CASSQAGGRQGGQPQHF.